Shown below are 18 T cell receptor beta chains from a single sample sequenced in a study of PD-1 blockade in classical Hodgkin lymphoma. Time point of the sample: cycle 4 day 1 (C4D1), after six to seven weeks of nivolumab. Every patient had relapsed following autologous stem cell transplantation, and cohorts differed in brentuximab vedotin exposure. The assay was immunoSEQ multiplex PCR, and TCRdb's table has in-frame clones only and misses some. The sample lists around 25,000 clones, 70% to 75% occurring once. This specimen was peripheral blood mononuclear cells (PBMCs), taken before the fourth cycle of nivolumab. Source of these receptors: a human donor with classical Hodgkin lymphoma.

This clone was found a few times. V and J are TRBV5-1 and TRBJ1-4; the D gene is possibly TRBD1 (6 bases). CDR1 SGHRS and CDR2 YFSETQ come from the germline V gene. The CDR3 loop spans 14 amino acids. V was cut by 4 bases and J by 8 bases, with 15 bases left in between. This CDR3 is CASSLGRGGEKLFF. Written as DNA, the CDR3 is TGCGCCAGCAGCCTGGGCAGGGGAGGGGAAAAACTGTTTTTT.

This sequence joins TRBV19 and TRBJ1-1; 8 nucleotides agree with TRBD1. From germline, CDR1 is LNHDA and CDR2 SQIVND (reference sequence). V shed 4 bases, J shed 4 bases, and the junction held 5 bases outside the gene matches. This CDR3 has 14 amino acids. The CDR3 region has the DNA TGTGCCAGTAGTAGGACAGGGCCCATCACTGAAGCTTTCTTT. Protein product: CASSRTGPITEAFF.

This clone was seen a few times. In nucleotides, the CDR3 is TGTGCCAGCAGTTTAGAAGGGACTAATCCCTCCTACGAGCAGTACTTC. This encodes CASSLEGTNPSYEQYF. V usage is TRBV28 and J usage is TRBJ2-7; 7 bases match TRBD2. J lost 0 bases, V lost 2 bases, and 7 bases had no gene match. The CDR3 extends over 16 amino acids. The V gene's germline CDR1 is MDHEN and CDR2 SYDVKM.

This clone came up once. The gene calls are TRBV10-3 and TRBJ2-3; 10 nucleotides align to TRBD2. The V gene end was trimmed by 8 bases and the J gene end by 0 bases; junction bases not matched to a gene: 11. The length of the CDR3 is 17 residues. CDR1 is ENHRY and CDR2 is SYGVKD in the germline V gene. The CDR3 is CAIGRTSGETSTDTQYF. CDR3 bases: TGTGCCATCGGAAGGACTAGCGGAGAAACTAGCACAGATACGCAGTATTTT.

This chain's CDR3 is CASSVVGGGAVSEQFF. The DNA for the CDR3 is TGTGCCAGCAGCGTAGTTGGAGGGGGGGCGGTTTCCGAGCAGTTCTTC. The chain carries TRBV9 and TRBJ2-1, with D tentatively TRBD2 (7 bases). V was trimmed by 0 bases and J by 10 bases, leaving 20 bases between them. Germline CDR1 SGDLS, CDR2 YYNGEE. CDR3 length equals 16 residues.

The chain employs TRBV30 and TRBJ2-2; possible D gene TRBD2, 5 bases. This CDR3 contains 14 residues. Trimming took off 2 bases at V and 3 bases at J, with 10 bases between the two ends. Germline lookup yields CDR1 GTSNPN and CDR2 SVGIG (reference sequence). The CDR3 reads CAWSWTAYTGELFF. The CDR3, as DNA: TGTGCCTGGAGTTGGACTGCTTACACCGGGGAGCTGTTTTTT.

The rearrangement links TRBV6-5 to TRBJ1-2, with D maybe TRBD1 (5 bases). The CDR3 is 13 residues long. The germline V and J ends were trimmed by 2 bases and 4 bases, with 8 bases remaining between them. CDR1 and CDR2 from the germline V gene are MNHEY and SVGAGI. In DNA, the CDR3 is TGTGCCAGCAGTTACGGGGGAACCTATGGCTACACCTTC. Translating gives CASSYGGTYGYTF.

This sequence joins TRBV4-1 and TRBJ2-7, with TRBD1 matching over 10 bases. After removal of 4 bases from V and 2 bases from J, the junction contained 2 bases not matched to a gene. This CDR3 comprises 14 residues. The germline V gene encodes CDR1 MGHRA and CDR2 YSYEKL. This chain's CDR3 is CASSPGQGAYEQYF. For the CDR3, the DNA is TGCGCCAGCAGCCCCGGACAGGGGGCCTACGAGCAGTACTTC.

The chain joins TRBV6-5 to TRBJ1-6, with 11 nucleotides matching TRBD1. The germline V gene has CDR1 MNHEY and CDR2 SVGAGI. This CDR3 has 16 residues. V was clipped by 4 bases and J by 7 bases; unmatched bases: 6. The CDR3 DNA reads as TGTGCCAGCAGTTTAGACCGGGACAGGGGGAATTCACCCCTCCACTTT. Encoded protein: CASSLDRDRGNSPLHF.

The chain carries TRBV7-2 and TRBJ2-7, with no clear D. Looked up from germline, CDR1 is SGHTA and CDR2 is FQGNSA. The CDR3 is made up of 15 amino acids. V dropped 3 bases and J dropped 5 bases, with 17 bases sitting between them. The CDR3 DNA is TGTGCCAGCAGCTTCCAGCGATTGAAGTCCCACGAGCAGTACTTC. This sequence encodes CASSFQRLKSHEQYF.

The rearrangement joins TRBV5-6 to TRBJ2-3, with 10 bases lining up with TRBD2. Germline trimming cut 6 bases from V and 1 base from J; bases unmatched to any gene: 5. The CDR3 totals 15 residues. Germline loops: CDR1 SGHDT, CDR2 YYEEEE. The DNA of the CDR3 is TGTGCCAGCAAGCTAGCGGGAGCAGGCACAGATACGCAGTATTTT. Amino acid sequence: CASKLAGAGTDTQYF.

The chain couples TRBV7-2 to TRBJ1-4; possibly TRBD1 for D (6 bases). From germline, CDR1 is SGHTA and CDR2 FQGNSA. CDR3 length: 16 residues. V lost 5 bases to trimming and J lost 3 bases, with 16 bases between them. CDR3 in DNA: TGTGCCAGCAGCGAAATCACAGGGCGCGCTAATGAAAAACTGTTTTTT. This translates into CASSEITGRANEKLFF.

The gene calls are TRBV30 and TRBJ1-5, with TRBD1 identical over 9 bases. Germline CDR1 GTSNPN, CDR2 SVGIG (reference sequence). This CDR3 has 13 residues. The trim removed 5 bases at V and 6 bases at J, leaving 5 bases unmatched. The CDR3 reads CAWGTGTLQPQHF. Here the CDR3 DNA reads TGTGCCTGGGGGACAGGGACCCTTCAGCCCCAGCATTTT.

J is TRBJ2-1 and V is TRBV10-1, with 9 bases fitting TRBD2. Unmatched junction bases numbered 8, after V lost 0 bases and J lost 2 bases. Germline V CDR1 and CDR2: WNHNN, SYGVQD (reference sequence). The CDR3 runs 18 residues. The CDR3 sequence is CASSESGAASGTYNEQFF. The CDR3 DNA sequence: TGCGCCAGCAGTGAGTCGGGAGCGGCTAGCGGGACCTACAATGAGCAGTTCTTC.

The genes are TRBV2 and TRBJ2-7, with TRBD1 matching over 7 bases. V lost 5 bases and J lost 5; bases outside the gene matches: 12. This CDR3 spans 15 amino acids. Germline assignment: CDR1 SNHLY and CDR2 FYNNEI. CDR3 bases: TGTGCCAGCAGTCACCAGGGGGTTCGCAACGACGAGCAGTACTTC. Its translation is CASSHQGVRNDEQYF.

This clone has a handful of counts. V is TRBV5-6 and J is TRBJ2-7; tentative D call: TRBD2 (6 bases). Trimming stripped 0 bases from V and 4 bases from J, with 20 bases between. The length of the CDR3 is 17 residues. The germline V gene has CDR1 SGHDT and CDR2 YYEEEE. DNA for the CDR3: TGTGCCAGCAGCTTGGCAGGCGGCGGGGTCGGAAATTACGAGCAGTACTTC. This encodes CASSLAGGGVGNYEQYF.

The chain combines TRBV28 with TRBJ2-2; D not certain. The V end lost 5 bases, the J end lost 7 bases, and 20 bases lay between the germline ends. This CDR3 is 16 amino acids long. Germline V gene sequence: CDR1 MDHEN, CDR2 SYDVKM. DNA of the CDR3: TGTGCCAGCAGTCGTTTCCGACCCCCTTTGGTCGGGGAGCTGTTTTTT. Translation gives CASSRFRPPLVGELFF.

The J gene is TRBJ1-5, the V gene TRBV29-1, with D unclear. CDR3 length: 13 amino acids. Germline values: CDR1 SQVTM, CDR2 ANQGSEA. The V end was cut by 7 bases, the J end by 7 bases, with 17 bases between. The CDR3 here is CSALGAPGQPQHF. In DNA, the CDR3 is TGCAGCGCGTTAGGTGCCCCGGGGCAGCCCCAGCATTTT. The full variable domain, completed using reference TRBV29-1 and TRBJ1-5, is SAVISQKPSRDICQRGTSLTIQCQVDSQVTMMFWYRQQPGQSLTLIATANQGSEATYESGFVIDKFPISRPNLTFSTLTVSNMSPEDSSIYLCSALGAPGQPQHFGDGTRLSIL.